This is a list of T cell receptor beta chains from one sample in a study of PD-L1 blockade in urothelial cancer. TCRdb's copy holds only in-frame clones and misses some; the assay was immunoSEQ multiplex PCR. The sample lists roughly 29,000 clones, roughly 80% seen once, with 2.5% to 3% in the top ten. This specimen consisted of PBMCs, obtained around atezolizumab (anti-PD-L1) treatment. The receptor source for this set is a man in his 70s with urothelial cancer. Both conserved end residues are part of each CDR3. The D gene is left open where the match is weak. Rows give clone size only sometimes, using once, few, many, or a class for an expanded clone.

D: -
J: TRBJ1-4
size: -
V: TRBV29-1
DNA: TGCAGCGTTATGTTCGGAGCAAAAGAAAAACTGTTTTTT
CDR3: CSVMFGAKEKLFF

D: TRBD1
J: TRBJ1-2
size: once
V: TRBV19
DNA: TGTGCCAGTATGGGACAGGGGGCTTTCGGCTACACCTTC
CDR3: CASMGQGAFGYTF

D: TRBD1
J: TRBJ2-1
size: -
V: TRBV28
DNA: TGTGCCAGCAGTTTTATGGACCCTACAGGGGTGATCTACAATGAGCAGTTCTTC
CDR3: CASSFMDPTGVIYNEQFF

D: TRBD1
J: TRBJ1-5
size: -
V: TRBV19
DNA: TGTGCCAGTAGCCCTCGGACAGGGAGCAATCAGCCCCAGCATTTT
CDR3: CASSPRTGSNQPQHF

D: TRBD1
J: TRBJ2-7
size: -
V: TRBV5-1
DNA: TGCGCCAGCAGCTCGGGACACCGGGACAGGGCCTACGAGCAGTACTTC
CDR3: CASSSGHRDRAYEQYF

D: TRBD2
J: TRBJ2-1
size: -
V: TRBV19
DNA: TGTGCCAGTAGTACCCCCGGCGGGAGGGCCGTGAATGAGCAGTTCTTC
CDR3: CASSTPGGRAVNEQFF

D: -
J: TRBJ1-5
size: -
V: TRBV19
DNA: TGTGCCAGTAGTGAACAGCATCAGCCCCAGCATTTT
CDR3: CASSEQHQPQHF

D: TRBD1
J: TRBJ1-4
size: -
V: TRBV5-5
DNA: TGTGCCAGCAGCCTCGGACAGGGGGGCGAAAAACTGTTTTTT
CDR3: CASSLGQGGEKLFF

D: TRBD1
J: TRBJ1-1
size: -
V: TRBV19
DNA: TGTGCCAGTAGTAAAGGGGGCAGCCAAGTAGGCACTGAAGCTTTCTTT
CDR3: CASSKGGSQVGTEAFF

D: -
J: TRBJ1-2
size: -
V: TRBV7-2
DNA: TGTGCCAGCAGCGCGGGCTTCCGGGAATCTGGCTACACCTTC
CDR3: CASSAGFRESGYTF

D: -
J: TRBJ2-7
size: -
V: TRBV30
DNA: TGTGCCTGGGCAGCGGGCCAAAACGAGCAGTACTTC
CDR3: CAWAAGQNEQYF

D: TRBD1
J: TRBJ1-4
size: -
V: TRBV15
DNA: TGTGCCACTAAGAGACAGGGTTGGGAAAAACTGTTTTTT
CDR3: CATKRQGWEKLFF

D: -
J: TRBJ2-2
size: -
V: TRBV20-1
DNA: TGCAGTGCTAGAGATTACGGGGAGCTGTTTTTT
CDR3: CSARDYGELFF

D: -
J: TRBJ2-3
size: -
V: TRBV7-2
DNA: TGTGCCAGCAGCTTAGGCGACAGGGATACGCAGTATTTT
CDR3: CASSLGDRDTQYF

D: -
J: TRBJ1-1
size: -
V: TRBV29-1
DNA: TGCAGCGTTCGACACTCACAACAAGCTTTCTTT
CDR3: CSVRHSQQAFF

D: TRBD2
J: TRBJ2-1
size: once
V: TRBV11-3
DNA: TGTGCCAGCAGCTTAGCCAGCGGGGTATACAATGAGCAGTTCTTC
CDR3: CASSLASGVYNEQFF

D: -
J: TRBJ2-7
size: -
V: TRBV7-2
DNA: TGTGCCAGCAGCTTGGACACCGCCTACGAGCAGTACTTC
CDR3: CASSLDTAYEQYF

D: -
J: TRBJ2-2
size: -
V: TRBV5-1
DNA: TGCGCCAGCAACAGGGACACCGGGGAGCTGTTTTTT
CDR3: CASNRDTGELFF

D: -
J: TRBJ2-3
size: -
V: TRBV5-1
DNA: TGCGCCAGCAGCTTGGGCAGGACAGATACGCAGTATTTT
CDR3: CASSLGRTDTQYF

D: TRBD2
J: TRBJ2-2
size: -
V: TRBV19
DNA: TGTGCCAGTAGTATAGTGGGGCGGGGGGCGAACACCGGGGAGCTGTTTTTT
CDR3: CASSIVGRGANTGELFF

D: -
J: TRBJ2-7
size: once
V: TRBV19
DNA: TGTGCCAGTAGTATTAGGGCCAACTCGGACGGGGACGAGCAGTACTTC
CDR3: CASSIRANSDGDEQYF

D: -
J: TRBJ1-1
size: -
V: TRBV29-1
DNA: TGCAGCGTTGCTTTTGGGGGGTCCACTGAAGCTTTCTTT
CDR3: CSVAFGGSTEAFF

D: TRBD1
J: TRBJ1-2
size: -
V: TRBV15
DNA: TGTGCCACCAGCGATCTCAGGGGGCGCTTGGAAGGCTACACCTTC
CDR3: CATSDLRGRLEGYTF

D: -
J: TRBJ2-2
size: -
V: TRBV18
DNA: TGTGCCAGCTCACTGTCCGAGGCGATGGCGCAGCTGTTTTTT
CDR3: CASSLSEAMAQLFF

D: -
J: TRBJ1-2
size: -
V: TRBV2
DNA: TGTGCCAGCAGCCCCATAGAGTATGGCTACACCTTC
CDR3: CASSPIEYGYTF

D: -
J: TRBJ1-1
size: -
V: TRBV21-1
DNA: TGTGCCAGCAGGGGAGGGGGGACTGAAGCTTTCTTT
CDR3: CASRGGGTEAFF

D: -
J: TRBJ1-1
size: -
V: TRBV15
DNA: TGTGCCACCAGCATAAGAAACAGGGCCAGCGAAGCTTTCTTT
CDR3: CATSIRNRASEAFF

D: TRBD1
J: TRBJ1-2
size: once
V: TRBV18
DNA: TGTGCCAGCTCACCCAACGTAGGGGGCACTGTTGGCTACACCTTC
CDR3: CASSPNVGGTVGYTF

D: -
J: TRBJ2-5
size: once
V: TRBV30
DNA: TGTGCCTCCGCTTATAGCAGAGAGACCCAGTACTTC
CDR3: CASAYSRETQYF

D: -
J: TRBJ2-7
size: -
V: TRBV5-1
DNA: TGCGCCAGCAGCTCTAGACTAGGACAATCCTACGAGCAGTACTTC
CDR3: CASSSRLGQSYEQYF

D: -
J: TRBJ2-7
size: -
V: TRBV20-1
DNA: TGCAGTGCTGCTGAGGATTACGAGCAGTACTTC
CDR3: CSAAEDYEQYF

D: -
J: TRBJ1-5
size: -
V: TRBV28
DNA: TGTGCCAGCACCGTTCAGGGTGACAATCAGCCCCAGCATTTT
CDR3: CASTVQGDNQPQHF

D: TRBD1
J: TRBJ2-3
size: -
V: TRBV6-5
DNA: TGTGCCAGCAGCCGGGACAGGGAGTCTGATACGCAGTATTTT
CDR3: CASSRDRESDTQYF

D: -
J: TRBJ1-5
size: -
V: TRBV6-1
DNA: TGTGCCAGCAGTGCGCCTGCGGGCAGCAATCAGCCCCAGCATTTT
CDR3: CASSAPAGSNQPQHF

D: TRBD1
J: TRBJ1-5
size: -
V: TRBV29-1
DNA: TGCAGCGTTGGAACAGGGGGCGGTCAGCCCCAGCATTTT
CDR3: CSVGTGGGQPQHF

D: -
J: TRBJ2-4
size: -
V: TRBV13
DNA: TGTGCCAGCAGCTTAGTTGGCGGGGAAAGGGTTAACATTCAGTACTTC
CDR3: CASSLVGGERVNIQYF